This T cell receptor (beta chain) was captured by sequencing in a study of blood T cell repertoires in COVID-19. The overall study: Acute and convalescent COVID-19 specimens originated in the United States, Italy and Spain.

Authors' methods: Researchers report that nucleated cell counts were estimated from reference gene primer amplification. Sequenced by immunoSEQ multiplex PCR; TCRdb stores in-frame clones only, minus some. V and J calls and clone size come straight from that table; D and trimming were deduced from the DNA. Of some 65,000 clones listed, 85% are singletons. Looked up from germline, CDR1 is MGHDK and CDR2 is SYGVNS. The V gene lost 4 bases and the J gene lost 6 bases, with 25 bases spanning the gap. The CDR3 sequence is 17 residues long. The chain employs TRBV25-1 and TRBJ2-7, with a tentative D call TRBD2 (7 bases). The source material was peripheral blood. This TCR derives from an older man with acute or convalescent COVID-19. CDR3 sequence (DNA): TGTGCCAGCAGTGCCCGAGGTCCGGGGGGCCTAGCGATCGAGCAGTACTTC. It translates to CASSARGPGGLAIEQYF.